The clone carrying this T cell receptor beta chain appeared many times. Calling Graves' hyperthyroidism stable meant ophthalmopathy did not progress within 18 months. Patients were excluded for uncontrolled infection, other autoimmune disease, pregnancy or lactation. The source of the sample is a study of T cells in Graves' hyperthyroidism and ophthalmopathy. It was RNA transcripts that yielded the amplified TCR beta CDR3 regions. The primer set for the first-round RT-PCR of the TCR CDR3 was HTBI. In TCRdb, the multiplex PCR reads were re-called with MiXCR into one record per CDR3 protein. The sample lists roughly 750,000 distinct CDR3 sequences; over 15% were seen once. Material: blood. This TCR derives from a man aged 18 to 35 with Graves' hyperthyroidism.

The CDR3 DNA reads TGTGCCAGCAGCTTATATCCGGAACAGCCCCAGCATTTT. Translation: CASSLYPEQPQHF. The chain couples TRBV11-3 to TRBJ1-5; D is undetermined. Germline CDR1 and CDR2: SGHNT and YENEEA. The CDR3 is made up of 13 amino acids. V lost 2 bases, J lost 7 bases, and 9 bases lay in between.